This T cell receptor (beta chain) was sequenced in a study of shared clonotypes between healthy human individuals. Recent vaccinations or acute infections were absent in the healthy HIV-negative adult donors. Overall study findings and caveats: A few donors had around 5.5% of their naive CD4 clonotypes in common. Clonotype sharing among donors, it was expected, would be affected by sequencing depth.

At the deep level, the assay was run. The table came from immunoSEQ multiplex PCR; TCRdb's copy has only in-frame clones and leaves some out. The sample contains roughly 2 million clones, over 85% of which appear only once. With regard to this clone: The antigen is undetermined.

Trimming cost V 4 bases and J 1 base, with 18 bases left between them. CDR3 length equals 17 residues. Per the germline V gene, CDR1 is SGHAT and CDR2 is FQDESV (reference sequence). The chain is built from TRBV11-1 and TRBJ2-3; D is undetermined. This TCR came from a man aged 18-30 years in good health. The sequenced material came from naive CD4+ T cells sorted from blood. The subset is: CD45RA+ positively selected. CDR3: CASSSLASGSRTDTQYF. The CDR3 coding sequence is TGTGCCAGCAGCTCCCTTGCCTCGGGCTCCCGCACAGATACGCAGTATTTT.